A single sample is the source of the 8 T cell receptor beta chains below, sequenced in a study of OX40 agonist ivuxolimab in advanced cancers. Assay: immunoSEQ multiplex PCR; the TCRdb copy retains only in-frame clones and omits some. The profile shows about 46,000 clones, over 75% of them singletons. This specimen was CD4+ or CD8+ T cells sorted from blood, taken in a trial of the OX40 agonist ivuxolimab. These receptors were obtained from an adult with an advanced solid tumor such as melanoma, head and neck, liver or kidney cancer.

J is TRBJ1-5 and V is TRBV28; D remains ambiguous. Trimming removed 3 bases at V and 3 bases at J, with 12 bases between. The V gene's germline CDR1 is MDHEN and CDR2 SYDVKM. This CDR3 has 15 residues. For the CDR3, the DNA is TGTGCCAGCAGTTTCAAAGGCGTGGCCAATCAGCCCCAGCATTTT. Amino acids: CASSFKGVANQPQHF.

V is TRBV23-1 and J is TRBJ1-5; TRBD1 matches 9 bases. TRBV23-1 counts as an open reading frame of uncertain function. The CDR3 loop spans 16 amino acids. V lost 4 bases to trimming and J lost 6 bases; unmatched junction nucleotides: 10. The DNA of the CDR3 is TGCGCCAGCAGTCCCTTCGAGGACAGGGGCGGTCAGCCCCAGCATTTT. Amino acids: CASSPFEDRGGQPQHF.

The chain couples TRBV27 to TRBJ2-3; 7 bases fit TRBD1. Germline-derived CDR1 and CDR2 are MNHEY and SMNVEV (reference sequence). CDR3 length equals 15 residues. Germline trimming cut 5 bases from V and 0 bases from J; bases unmatched to any gene: 5. CDR3 protein: CASSPGQRSTDTQYF. The CDR3 region has the DNA TGTGCCAGCAGTCCGGGACAGAGAAGCACAGATACGCAGTATTTT.

The genes are TRBV29-1 and TRBJ1-2, with TRBD1 identical over 11 bases. The CDR3 is made up of 13 amino acids. Germline values: CDR1 SQVTM, CDR2 ANQGSEA. V was clipped by 7 bases and J by 6 bases; unmatched bases: 7. The CDR3 reads CSAWTGGEDGYTF. DNA for the CDR3: TGCAGCGCCTGGACAGGGGGCGAGGATGGCTACACCTTC.

The V call is TRBV27, the J call TRBJ1-2, with D maybe TRBD1 (5 bases). The CDR3 length is 14 residues. CDR1 is MNHEY and CDR2 is SMNVEV in the germline V gene (reference sequence). The ends were cut back, 4 bases at V and 2 bases at J, with 11 bases in the middle. CDR3 nucleotides: TGTGCCAGCAGTTCCACAGGCGCCAACTATGGCTACACCTTC. Protein: CASSSTGANYGYTF.

The J gene is TRBJ2-5, the V gene TRBV25-1, with 9 bases that match TRBD2. With V trimmed by 11 bases and J by 0 bases, 16 bases remained unmatched. This CDR3 comprises 17 residues. CDR1 and CDR2 from the germline V gene are MGHDK and SYGVNS. CDR3 protein: CARLGRGGTYYQETQYF. In DNA, the CDR3 is TGTGCCCGCCTTGGGCGGGGGGGAACCTACTACCAAGAGACCCAGTACTTC.

The gene calls are TRBV6-1 and TRBJ2-6; D perhaps matches TRBD1 (6 bases). Germline V gene lookup returns CDR1 MNHNS and CDR2 SASEGT. The CDR3 runs to 16 residues. With 6 bases removed from V and 4 bases from J, the gap between germline ends came to 16 bases. In DNA form, the CDR3 reads TGTGCCAGCAGCGAAACCGGGACAACGGGGGCCAACGTCCTGACTTTC. Its protein is CASSETGTTGANVLTF.

This rearrangement joins TRBV7-9 to TRBJ2-5, with 7 bases aligning to TRBD2. The CDR3 is made up of 16 amino acids. Per germline, CDR1 SEHNR and CDR2 FQNEAQ (reference sequence). V was pared by 0 bases and J by 5 bases, with 9 bases of the junction left unmatched. The CDR3 DNA is TGTGCCAGCAGCTTAGCGGCGGGACCGGGAGGCGAGACCCAGTACTTC. This sequence encodes CASSLAAGPGGETQYF.